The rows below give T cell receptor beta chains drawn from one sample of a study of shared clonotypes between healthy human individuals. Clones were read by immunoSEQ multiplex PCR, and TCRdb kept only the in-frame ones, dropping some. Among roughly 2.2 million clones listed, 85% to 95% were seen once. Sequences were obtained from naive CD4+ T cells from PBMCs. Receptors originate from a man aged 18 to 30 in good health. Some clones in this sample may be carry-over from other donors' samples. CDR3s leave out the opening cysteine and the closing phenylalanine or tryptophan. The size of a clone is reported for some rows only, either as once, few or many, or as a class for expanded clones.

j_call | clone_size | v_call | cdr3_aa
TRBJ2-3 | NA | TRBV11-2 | ASSLSTGSTDTQY
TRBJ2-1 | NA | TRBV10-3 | AISDVASGSLGGF
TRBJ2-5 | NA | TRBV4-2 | ASSQDLAETQY
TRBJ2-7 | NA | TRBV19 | ASNKDRASGEQY
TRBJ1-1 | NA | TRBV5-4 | ASSARTGGGTEAF
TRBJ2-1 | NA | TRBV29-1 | SAAEGEQF
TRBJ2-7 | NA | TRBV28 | ASSFRRDRPLQY
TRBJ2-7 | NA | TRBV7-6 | ASSFSFVDEQY
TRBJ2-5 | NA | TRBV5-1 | ASSLAPGTQETQY
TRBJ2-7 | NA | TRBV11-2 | ASSLERLAGVSYEQY
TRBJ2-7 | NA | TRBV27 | ASSFLPLLGTGVSMDSYEQY
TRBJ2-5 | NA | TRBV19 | ASSMPGGYETQY
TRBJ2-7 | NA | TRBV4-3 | ASSQGPFSYEQY
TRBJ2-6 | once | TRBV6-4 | ASSDEGSGANVLT
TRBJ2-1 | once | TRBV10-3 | AIEAPGDEQF
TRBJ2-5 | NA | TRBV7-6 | ASSLVLAAQETQY
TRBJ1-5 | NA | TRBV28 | ASSLEPSNQPQH
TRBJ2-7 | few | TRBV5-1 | ASSLVSSGGYEQY
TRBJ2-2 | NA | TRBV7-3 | ASSFSRTGPNTGELF
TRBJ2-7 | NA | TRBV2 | ASSTGTGGLWGQY
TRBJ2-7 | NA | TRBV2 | ASSGAGSYEQY
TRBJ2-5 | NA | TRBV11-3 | ASSLDGRVQETQY
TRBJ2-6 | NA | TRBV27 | ASSHYSGANVLT
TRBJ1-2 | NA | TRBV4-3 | ASSQEWAYYGYT
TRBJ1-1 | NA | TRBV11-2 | ASSLTGGGTEAF
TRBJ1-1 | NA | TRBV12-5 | ASGFPRGAAF
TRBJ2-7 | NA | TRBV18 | ASSPGRIGTGTYEQY
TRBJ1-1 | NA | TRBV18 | ASSIDREAF
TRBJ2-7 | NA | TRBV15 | ATSRGTSATYEQY
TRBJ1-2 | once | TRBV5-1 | ASSVDGFNYGYT
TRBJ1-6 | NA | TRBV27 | ASRMTGNSYNSPLH
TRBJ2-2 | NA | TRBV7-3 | ASSAFGGMDTGELF
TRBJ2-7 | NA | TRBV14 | ASSQSGASYEQY
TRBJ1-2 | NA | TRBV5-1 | ASSLDGRVST
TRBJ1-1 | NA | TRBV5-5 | ASDGQMNTEAF
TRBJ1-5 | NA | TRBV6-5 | ASSQGQGGRQPQH
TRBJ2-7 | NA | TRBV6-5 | ASSYGIQGANEQY
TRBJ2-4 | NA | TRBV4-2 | ASSQDGTGPGTSGVRNIQY
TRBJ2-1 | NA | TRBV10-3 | AIATSEGGAGEQF
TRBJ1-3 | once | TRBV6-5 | ASRTGNTIY
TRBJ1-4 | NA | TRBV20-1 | SASGWEKLF
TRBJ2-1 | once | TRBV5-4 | ASSPQRSGSYNEQF